The 32 T cell receptor beta chains listed next were all sequenced from one sample in a study of cytomegalovirus exposure and HLA in healthy donors. Amplification used 60 Vbeta primers and 13 Jbeta primers. Only in-frame clones appear in the TCRdb table, and some are missing; sequencing was by immunoSEQ multiplex PCR. The sample table sets out 100,000 to 150,000 clones. The sequenced sample consisted of PBMCs. The receptors were sampled from a middle-aged woman in good health and CMV-seropositive.

The V gene is TRBV4-1, the J gene TRBJ1-1; D unresolved. In germline, CDR1 is MGHRA, CDR2 YSYEKL. Trimming cost V 0 bases and J 6 bases, with 14 bases left between them. The CDR3 extends over 15 amino acids. CDR3 nucleotide sequence: TGCGCCAGCAGCCAAGAGAGGCAGTCCGAGCCTGAAGCTTTCTTT. It codes for CASSQERQSEPEAFF.

V usage is TRBV7-2 and J usage is TRBJ2-1; D uncertain. The V end was cut by 5 bases, the J end by 1 base, with 6 bases between. This CDR3 region has 13 residues. Germline CDR1 reads SGHTA; CDR2 reads FQGNSA. Here the CDR3 reads CASSPPSYNEQFF. DNA for the CDR3: TGTGCCAGCAGCCCCCCGTCCTACAATGAGCAGTTCTTC.

The chain uses TRBV27 and TRBJ2-7, with 7 bases lining up with TRBD2. V shed 3 bases and J 4 bases; nucleotides not matched to a gene: 3. There are 13 residues in the CDR3. Per germline, CDR1 MNHEY and CDR2 SMNVEV (reference sequence). The DNA for the CDR3 is TGTGCCAGCAGTTTGGGCGGGAGATACGAGCAGTACTTC. It translates to CASSLGGRYEQYF.

V usage is TRBV7-7 and J usage is TRBJ2-1; D possibly corresponds to TRBD2 (6 bases). The CDR3 loop spans 15 amino acids. The germline gives CDR1 SSHAT, CDR2 FNYEAQ (reference sequence). The germline V and J ends were trimmed by 2 bases and 0 bases, with 8 bases remaining between them. The CDR3 here is CASSLKRVSYNEQFF. For the CDR3, the DNA is TGTGCCAGCAGCTTAAAGCGGGTCTCCTACAATGAGCAGTTCTTC.

This chain joins TRBV7-8 and TRBJ2-7; the D gene is possibly TRBD1 (6 bases). The length of the CDR3 is 14 residues. V lost 4 bases and J 2 bases, leaving 12 bases between the germline ends. The germline V gene encodes CDR1 SGHVS and CDR2 FQNEAQ. CDR3 nucleotide sequence: TGTGCCAGCAGCTCTTCCGGACAGCCCTACGAGCAGTACTTC. This codes for CASSSSGQPYEQYF.

The chain combines TRBV10-3 with TRBJ1-1; TRBD1 is a possible D gene (6 bases). Germline CDR1 reads ENHRY; CDR2 reads SYGVKD. This CDR3 is 13 amino acids long. The V end was cut by 7 bases, the J end by 1 base, with 10 bases between. The CDR3: CAIMEQGNTEAFF. As DNA, the CDR3 is TGTGCCATCATGGAACAGGGGAACACTGAAGCTTTCTTT.

This chain connects TRBV30 to TRBJ2-2, with TRBD2 matching 8 bases. Trimming removed 1 base from V and 3 bases from J; junction bases left unmatched: 4. CDR1 and CDR2 (germline): GTSNPN, SVGIG (reference sequence). This CDR3 has 15 amino acids. The CDR3 sequence: CAWSGPGGYTGELFF. For the CDR3, the DNA is TGTGCCTGGAGTGGCCCGGGGGGGTACACCGGGGAGCTGTTTTTT.

This chain uses TRBV13 with TRBJ2-1, with TRBD1 matching 8 bases. Germline CDR1 and CDR2: PRHDT and FYEKMQ (reference sequence). This CDR3 contains 14 residues. V was clipped by 4 bases and J by 8 bases; unmatched bases: 7. CDR3 bases: TGTGCCAGCAGCTCCCCTACAGGGGGATATGAGCAGTTCTTC. This translates into CASSSPTGGYEQFF.

A word on this clone: At one boundary the junction diverges from the germline segment, which might be a read error. J is TRBJ2-7 and V is TRBV7-7, with TRBD2 matching over 13 bases. Per the germline V gene, CDR1 is SSHAT and CDR2 is FNYEAQ (reference sequence). This CDR3 region has 15 residues. The CDR3, as DNA: TGTGCTAGCAGCCCGGGGACTAGCGGGAATTACGAGCAGTACTTC. It specifies CASSPGTSGNYEQYF.

This chain links TRBV7-2 with TRBJ2-1, with 8 bases identical to TRBD2. The CDR3 covers 15 residues. Germline V lookup: CDR1 SGHTA, CDR2 FQGNSA. The V and J ends lost 0 bases and 4 bases, in that order; junction bases with no gene match: 2. The CDR3 DNA follows: TGTGCCAGCAGCTTAGCGCTAGCGGGTTACAATGAGCAGTTCTTC. The encoded protein is CASSLALAGYNEQFF.

The gene calls are TRBV7-2 and TRBJ2-1; possibly TRBD1 for D (5 bases). The germline CDR1 and CDR2 sequences are SGHTA and FQGNSA. CDR3 length: 15 residues. V was shortened by 0 bases and J by 3 bases, with 9 bases between the two germline ends. In DNA form, the CDR3 reads TGTGCCAGCAGCTTAGCTCAGGGAAACTACAATGAGCAGTTCTTC. Protein sequence: CASSLAQGNYNEQFF.

The gene calls are TRBV15 and TRBJ2-7; tentatively, D is TRBD1 (6 bases). The V and J ends lost 5 bases and 1 base respectively, with 6 bases between them. The CDR3 has 12 residues. Germline V gives CDR1 LNHNV, CDR2 YYDKDF (reference sequence). The CDR3 loop reads CATSQGSYEQYF. In DNA, the CDR3 is TGTGCCACCAGCCAGGGGTCCTACGAGCAGTACTTC.

The V gene is TRBV6-1, the J gene TRBJ2-1; a possible D gene is TRBD1 (7 bases). The CDR3 is 17 amino acids. The germline V gene encodes CDR1 MNHNS and CDR2 SASEGT. Deletions cut 4 bases from V and 1 base from J, with 17 bases between. In DNA form, the CDR3 reads TGTGCCAGCAGTGGAATTTTACAGGGGAGGTCCTACAATGAGCAGTTCTTC. Translating gives CASSGILQGRSYNEQFF.

The chain is built from TRBV7-2 and TRBJ2-5, with D possibly TRBD2 on 5 matching bases. V lost 5 bases to trimming and J lost 7 bases, with 14 bases between them. Per germline, CDR1 SGHTA and CDR2 FQGNSA. The length of the CDR3 is 13 residues. The CDR3 region has the DNA TGTGCCAGCAGCCAGGCTACCGAGGGGACCCAGTACTTC. The encoded protein is CASSQATEGTQYF.

This chain joins TRBV11-2 and TRBJ2-7, with a tentative D call TRBD2 (6 bases). The length of the CDR3 is 17 residues. The germline V gene has CDR1 SGHAT and CDR2 FQNNGV. Trimming removed 3 bases at V and 3 bases at J, with 21 bases between. The CDR3 protein is CASSFPPFGGTGYEQYF. The CDR3 DNA follows: TGTGCCAGCAGCTTTCCACCCTTCGGCGGGACTGGCTACGAGCAGTACTTC.

The rearrangement uses TRBV29-1 and TRBJ2-1; 12 bases align to TRBD2. Germline V CDR1 and CDR2: SQVTM, ANQGSEA. The CDR3 runs to 15 residues. The V and J ends lost 6 bases and 4 bases, in that order; junction bases with no gene match: 7. CDR3 sequence (DNA): TGCAGCGTGGGAACAGGGACTAGCGGGTACAATGAGCAGTTCTTC. Amino acid sequence: CSVGTGTSGYNEQFF.

The V call is TRBV28, the J call TRBJ2-2, with D possibly TRBD2 on 5 matching bases. Germline lookup yields CDR1 MDHEN and CDR2 SYDVKM. V lost 5 bases, J lost 5 bases, and 18 bases lay in between. The CDR3 extends over 16 amino acids. The CDR3 DNA sequence: TGTGCCAGCAGTGGGGAGATGGGAATCCAAACCGGGGAGCTGTTTTTT. This codes for CASSGEMGIQTGELFF. The full variable domain, completed using reference TRBV28 and TRBJ2-2, is DVKVTQSSRYLVKRTGEKVFLECVQDMDHENMFWYRQDPGLGLRLIYFSYDVKMKEKGDIPEGYSVSREKKERFSLILESASTNQTSMYLCASSGEMGIQTGELFFGEGSRLTVL.

This sequence joins TRBV6-4 and TRBJ2-3; the match to TRBD2 covers 9 bases. The germline CDR1 and CDR2 sequences are MRHNA and SNTAGT. V lost 0 bases, J lost 3 bases, and 4 bases stayed unmatched. CDR3 length: 16 amino acids. The CDR3 DNA reads TGTGCCAGCAGTGACTCGGCGGGAGGGCCGACAGATACGCAGTATTTT. Translation gives CASSDSAGGPTDTQYF.

The V and J genes are TRBV9 and TRBJ2-7; TRBD2 is a possible D gene (5 bases). Germline CDR1 and CDR2: SGDLS and YYNGEE. CDR3 length equals 13 residues. Between the trimmed V and J ends, which lost 0 bases and 8 bases, there was a span of 12 bases. As DNA, the CDR3 is TGTGCCAGCAGCGTAGGGGCTAGCTCGCAGCAGTACTTC. It encodes CASSVGASSQQYF.

J is TRBJ2-7 and V is TRBV28; 7 bases are a match to TRBD2. The CDR3 loop spans 14 amino acids. J gave up 6 bases and V 5 bases, and 10 bases lay outside the gene matches. Germline-derived CDR1 and CDR2 are MDHEN and SYDVKM. The CDR3 loop is CASSIEAGLLEQYF. In nucleotides, the CDR3 is TGTGCCAGCAGTATCGAAGCGGGACTCCTCGAGCAGTACTTC.

The chain recombines TRBV9 with TRBJ2-7; TRBD1 matches at 9 bases. There are 15 residues in the CDR3. The V gene end was trimmed by 5 bases and the J gene end by 5 bases; junction bases not matched to a gene: 11. The germline CDR1 and CDR2 sequences are SGDLS and YYNGEE. Here the CDR3 reads CASRPIPGQGHEQYF. As DNA, the CDR3 is TGTGCCAGCAGACCTATACCGGGACAGGGACACGAGCAGTACTTC. The full variable domain, its missing parts supplied by reference TRBV9 and TRBJ2-7, is DSGVTQTPKHLITATGQRVTLRCSPRSGDLSVYWYQQSLDQGLQFLIQYYNGEERAKGNILERFSAQQFPDLHSELNLSSLELGDSALYFCASRPIPGQGHEQYFGPGTRLTVT.

The V call is TRBV4-1, the J call TRBJ1-4, with D uncertain. The V and J ends lost 0 bases and 0 bases respectively, with 11 bases between them. CDR1 is MGHRA and CDR2 is YSYEKL in the germline V gene. The CDR3 runs 17 residues. The CDR3 coding sequence is TGCGCCAGCAGCCAAGACAGGACGGGAGCAACTAATGAAAAACTGTTTTTT. It translates to CASSQDRTGATNEKLFF.

V is TRBV9 and J is TRBJ1-4, with no clear D. The CDR3 has 15 amino acids. Trimming took off 4 bases at V and 6 bases at J, with 16 bases between the two ends. Germline values: CDR1 SGDLS, CDR2 YYNGEE. The CDR3 spells CASSSPLVADEKLFF. CDR3 DNA sequence: TGTGCCAGCAGCTCACCCCTTGTGGCCGATGAAAAACTGTTTTTT.

The V and J genes are TRBV25-1 and TRBJ2-7; possible D gene TRBD2, 5 bases. CDR1 and CDR2 from the germline V gene are MGHDK and SYGVNS. Trimming shortened V by 6 bases and J by 5 bases, and 11 bases separated the two germline ends. CDR3 length equals 12 residues. In nucleotides, the CDR3 is TGTGCCAGCAGAGGACTGACGCACGAGCAGTACTTC. It translates to CASRGLTHEQYF.

This chain joins TRBV6-1 and TRBJ2-3; the match to TRBD2 covers 12 bases. The CDR3 consists of 15 residues. The V and J ends lost 8 bases and 7 bases, in that order; junction bases with no gene match: 10. Germline V gene sequence: CDR1 MNHNS, CDR2 SASEGT. The CDR3 region has the DNA TGTGCCAGCGCTAAACTAGCGGGAGGTCTGAATACGCAGTATTTT. Translated: CASAKLAGGLNTQYF.

This chain joins TRBV29-1 and TRBJ2-7; TRBD2 matches at 12 bases. The germline CDR1 and CDR2 sequences are SQVTM and ANQGSEA. The ends lost 4 bases at V and 4 bases at J; junction bases unmatched: 11. The CDR3 extends over 16 amino acids. In DNA, the CDR3 is TGCAGCGTTGTGGGCCATCGACTAGCGGGAGATTACGAGCAGTACTTC. Amino acids: CSVVGHRLAGDYEQYF.

For the CDR3, the DNA is TGTGCCAGCAGCACCAATAGCGGAACAAGAGATGAGCAGTTCTTC. Translation: CASSTNSGTRDEQFF. The chain joins TRBV28 to TRBJ2-1, with D possibly being TRBD2 (6 bases). V lost 6 bases to trimming and J lost 8 bases, with 20 bases between them. Per the germline V gene, CDR1 is MDHEN and CDR2 is SYDVKM. The CDR3 runs to 15 residues.

V usage is TRBV2 and J usage is TRBJ2-6, with D unclear. Between the trimmed V and J ends, which lost 3 bases and 4 bases, there was a span of 7 bases. The CDR3 loop spans 14 amino acids. The V gene's germline CDR1 is SNHLY and CDR2 FYNNEI. This chain's CDR3 is CASSDGYGANVLTF. DNA for the CDR3: TGTGCCAGCAGTGACGGGTACGGGGCCAACGTCCTGACTTTC.

The rearrangement joins TRBV14 to TRBJ1-2; TRBD1 matches at 7 bases. J lost 3 bases, V lost 6 bases, and 4 bases had no gene match. Per germline, CDR1 SGHDN and CDR2 FVKESK. The CDR3 length is 13 residues. The CDR3 is CASRGQADYGYTF. The CDR3 region has the DNA TGTGCCAGCAGAGGACAGGCAGACTATGGCTACACCTTC. Complete variable domain (other parts from reference TRBV14 and TRBJ1-2): EAGVTQFPSHSVIEKGQTVTLRCDPISGHDNLYWYRRVMGKEIKFLLHFVKESKQDESGMPNNRFLAERTGGTYSTLKVQPAELEDSGVYFCASRGQADYGYTFGSGTRLTVV.

Notes on this clone: A junction end diverges from the germline sequence, so it may reflect a read error. V and J are TRBV5-1 and TRBJ2-7, with D possibly matching TRBD2 (6 bases). The V gene's germline CDR1 is SGHRS and CDR2 YFSETQ. The CDR3 runs to 11 residues. CDR3 nucleotides: TGCGCCAGCAGCTTGACGGGAGAGCTGTACTTC. Its translation is CASSLTGELYF.

Remarks on this clone: Additional DNA sequences in this sample encode the identical CDR3. The CDR3 nucleotides read TGTGCCAGCAGTCCCTCCAGGGGTCCCTCCTACGAGCAGTACTTC. Protein sequence: CASSPSRGPSYEQYF. The V and J genes are TRBV6-6 and TRBJ2-7; TRBD1 is a possible D gene (6 bases). Germline V lookup: CDR1 MNHNY, CDR2 SVGAGI (reference sequence). Trimming shortened V by 5 bases and J by 0 bases, and 14 bases separated the two germline ends. The CDR3 sequence is 15 residues long.

V usage is TRBV28 and J usage is TRBJ2-7, with TRBD1 identical over 8 bases. Germline CDR1 is MDHEN and CDR2 is SYDVKM. V trimming: 7 bases; J trimming: 3 bases; junction bases outside the gene matches: 8. The CDR3 is 14 amino acids. The CDR3 sequence is CASIRTGNNYEQYF. DNA of the CDR3: TGTGCCAGCATCCGGACAGGGAACAACTACGAGCAGTACTTC.